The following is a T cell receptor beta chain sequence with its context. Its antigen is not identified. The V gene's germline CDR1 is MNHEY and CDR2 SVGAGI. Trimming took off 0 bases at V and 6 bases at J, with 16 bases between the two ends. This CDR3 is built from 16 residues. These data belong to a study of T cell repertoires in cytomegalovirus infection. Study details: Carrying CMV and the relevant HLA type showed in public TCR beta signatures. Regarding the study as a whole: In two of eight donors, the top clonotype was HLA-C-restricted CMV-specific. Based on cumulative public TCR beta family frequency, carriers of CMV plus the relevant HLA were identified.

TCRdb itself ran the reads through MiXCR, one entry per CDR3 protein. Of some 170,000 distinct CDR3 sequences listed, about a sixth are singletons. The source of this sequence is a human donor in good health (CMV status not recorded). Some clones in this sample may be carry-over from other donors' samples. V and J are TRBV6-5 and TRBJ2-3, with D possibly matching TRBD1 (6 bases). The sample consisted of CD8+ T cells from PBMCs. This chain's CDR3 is CASSYSAQGLADTQYF. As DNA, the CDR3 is TGTGCCAGCAGTTACTCGGCACAGGGCCTCGCGGATACGCAGTATTTT.